This record looks at one T cell receptor beta chain sequence and its context. Per the authors' pipeline: For nucleated cells, counts were estimated from reference gene primer amplification. Sequencing was performed with immunoSEQ multiplex PCR; in TCRdb, only in-frame clones are kept and a portion is missing. V and J calls and clone size come straight from that table; D and trimming were deduced from the DNA. The sample carries 100,000 to 150,000 clones, approximately 74% recorded once. CDR1 and CDR2 from the germline V gene are SNHLY and FYNNEI. The V end lost 7 bases, the J end lost 7 bases, and 23 bases lay between the germline ends. CDR3 length: 16 residues. This sample is drawn from a study of blood T cell repertoires in COVID-19. About the study: Acute and convalescent COVID-19 specimens originated in the United States, Italy and Spain. Sources were T cells, B-cell-depleted T cells, or PBMCs; the material itself was cDNA or gDNA.

The chain couples TRBV2 to TRBJ1-5, with D possibly TRBD1 on 6 matching bases. Sequencing was done on a sample of peripheral blood. The TCR was taken from a man aged 60-69 years with acute or convalescent COVID-19. The CDR3 protein is CASTLRGLGADQPQHF. CDR3 DNA sequence: TGTGCCAGCACCTTAAGGGGGTTAGGGGCGGACCAGCCCCAGCATTTT.